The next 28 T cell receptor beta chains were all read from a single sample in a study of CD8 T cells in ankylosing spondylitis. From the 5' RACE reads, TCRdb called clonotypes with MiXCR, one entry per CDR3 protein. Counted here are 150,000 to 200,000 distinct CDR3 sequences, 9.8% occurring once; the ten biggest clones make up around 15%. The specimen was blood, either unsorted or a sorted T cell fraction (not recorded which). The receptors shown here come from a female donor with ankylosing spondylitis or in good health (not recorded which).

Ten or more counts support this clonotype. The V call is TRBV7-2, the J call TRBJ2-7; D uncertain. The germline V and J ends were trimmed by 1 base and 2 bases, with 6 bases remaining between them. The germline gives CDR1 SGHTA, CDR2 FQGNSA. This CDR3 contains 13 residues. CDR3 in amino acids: CASSLVSAYEQYF. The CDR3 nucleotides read TGTGCCAGCAGCTTAGTTTCAGCCTACGAGCAGTACTTC.

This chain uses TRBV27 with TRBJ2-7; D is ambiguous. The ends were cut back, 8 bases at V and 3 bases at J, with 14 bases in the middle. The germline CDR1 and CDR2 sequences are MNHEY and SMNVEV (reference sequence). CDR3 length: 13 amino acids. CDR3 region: CASSWGPYYEQYF. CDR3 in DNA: TGTGCCAGCTCCTGGGGTCCATACTACGAGCAGTACTTC.

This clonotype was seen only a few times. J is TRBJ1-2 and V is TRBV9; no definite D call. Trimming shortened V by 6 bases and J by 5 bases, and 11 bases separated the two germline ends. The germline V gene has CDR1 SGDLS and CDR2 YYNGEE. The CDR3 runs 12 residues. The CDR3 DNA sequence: TGTGCCAGCACCCAAGCCTCTTATGGCTACACCTTC. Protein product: CASTQASYGYTF.

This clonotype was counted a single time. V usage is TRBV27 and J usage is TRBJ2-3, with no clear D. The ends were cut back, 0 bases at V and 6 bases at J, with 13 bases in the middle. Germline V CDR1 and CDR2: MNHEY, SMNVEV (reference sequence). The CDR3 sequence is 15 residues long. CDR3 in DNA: TGTGCCAGCAGTTTATCGGTCAGTCTTTGGGATACGCAGTATTTT. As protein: CASSLSVSLWDTQYF.

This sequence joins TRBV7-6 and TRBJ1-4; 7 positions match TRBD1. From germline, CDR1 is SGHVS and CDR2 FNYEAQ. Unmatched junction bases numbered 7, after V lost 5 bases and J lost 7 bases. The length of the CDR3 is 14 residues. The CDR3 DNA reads TGTGCCAGCAGCCCGACAGGGTTAACTGAAAAACTGTTTTTT. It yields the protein CASSPTGLTEKLFF.

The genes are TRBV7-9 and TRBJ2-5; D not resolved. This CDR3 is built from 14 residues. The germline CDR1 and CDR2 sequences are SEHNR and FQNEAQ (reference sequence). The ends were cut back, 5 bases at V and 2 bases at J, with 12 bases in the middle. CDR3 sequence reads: CASSLPPGQETQYF. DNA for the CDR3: TGTGCCAGCAGCCTCCCTCCGGGTCAAGAGACCCAGTACTTC.

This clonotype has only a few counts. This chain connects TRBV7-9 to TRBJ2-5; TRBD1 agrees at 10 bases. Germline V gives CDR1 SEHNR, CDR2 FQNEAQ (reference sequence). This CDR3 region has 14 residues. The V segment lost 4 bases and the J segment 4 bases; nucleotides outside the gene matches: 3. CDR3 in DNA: TGTGCCAGCAGCTCGGGACAGGGGCGAGAGACCCAGTACTTC. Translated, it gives CASSSGQGRETQYF. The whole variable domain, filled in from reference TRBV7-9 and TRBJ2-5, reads DTGVSQNPRHKITKRGQNVTFRCDPISEHNRLYWYRQTLGQGPEFLTYFQNEAQLEKSRLLSDRFSAERPKGSFSTLEIQRTEQGDSAMYLCASSSGQGRETQYFGPGTRLLVL.

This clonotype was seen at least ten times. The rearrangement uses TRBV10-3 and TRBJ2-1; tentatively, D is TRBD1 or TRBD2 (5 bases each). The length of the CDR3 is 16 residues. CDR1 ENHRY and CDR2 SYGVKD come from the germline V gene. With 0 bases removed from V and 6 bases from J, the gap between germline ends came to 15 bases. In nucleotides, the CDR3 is TGTGCCATCAGTGAGTCGGGGTGGGGGTCCATCAATGAGCAGTTCTTC. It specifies CAISESGWGSINEQFF.

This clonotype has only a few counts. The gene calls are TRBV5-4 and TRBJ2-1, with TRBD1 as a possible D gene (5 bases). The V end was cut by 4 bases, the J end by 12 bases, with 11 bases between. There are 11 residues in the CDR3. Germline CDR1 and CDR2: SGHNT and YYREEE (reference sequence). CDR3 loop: CASSTTDGQFF. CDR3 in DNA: TGTGCCAGCAGCACGACAGATGGGCAGTTCTTC.

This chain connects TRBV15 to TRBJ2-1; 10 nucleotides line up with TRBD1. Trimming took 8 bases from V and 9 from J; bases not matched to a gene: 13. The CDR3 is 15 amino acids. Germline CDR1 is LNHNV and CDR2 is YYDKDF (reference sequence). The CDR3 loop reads CATLNGQGGGGEQFF. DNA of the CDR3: TGTGCCACCCTAAACGGACAGGGGGGCGGGGGTGAGCAGTTCTTC.

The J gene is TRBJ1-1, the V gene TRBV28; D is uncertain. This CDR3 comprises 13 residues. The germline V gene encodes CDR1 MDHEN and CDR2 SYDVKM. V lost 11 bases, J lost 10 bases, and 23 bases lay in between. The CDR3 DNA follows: TGTGCCGGGAGGAAGGGCCTAGACTCCGGAGCTTTCTTT. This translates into CAGRKGLDSGAFF. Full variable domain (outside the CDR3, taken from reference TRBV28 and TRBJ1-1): DVKVTQSSRYLVKRTGEKVFLECVQDMDHENMFWYRQDPGLGLRLIYFSYDVKMKEKGDIPEGYSVSREKKERFSLILESASTNQTSMYLCAGRKGLDSGAFFGQGTRLTVV.

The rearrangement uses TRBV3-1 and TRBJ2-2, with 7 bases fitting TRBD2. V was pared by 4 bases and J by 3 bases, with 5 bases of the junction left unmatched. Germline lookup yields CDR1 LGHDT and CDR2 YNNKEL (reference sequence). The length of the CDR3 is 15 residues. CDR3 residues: CASSPAGAYTGELFF. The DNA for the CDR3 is TGTGCCAGCAGCCCGGCGGGAGCTTACACCGGGGAGCTGTTTTTT.

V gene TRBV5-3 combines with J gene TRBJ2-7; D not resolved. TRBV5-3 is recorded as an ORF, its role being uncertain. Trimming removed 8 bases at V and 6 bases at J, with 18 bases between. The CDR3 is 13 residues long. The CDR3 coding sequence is TGTGCCAGGGGCACTGGGATCGTCTGCGAGCAGTACTTC. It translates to CARGTGIVCEQYF.

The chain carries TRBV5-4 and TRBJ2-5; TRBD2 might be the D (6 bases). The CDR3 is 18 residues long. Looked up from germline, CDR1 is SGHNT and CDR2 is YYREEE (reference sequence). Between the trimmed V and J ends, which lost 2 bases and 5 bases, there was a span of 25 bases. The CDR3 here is CASSFPESGSGVEETQYF. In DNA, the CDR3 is TGTGCCAGCAGCTTCCCAGAGAGCGGTTCGGGAGTTGAGGAGACCCAGTACTTC. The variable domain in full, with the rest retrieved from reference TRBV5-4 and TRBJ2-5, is ETGVTQSPTHLIKTRGQQVTLRCSSQSGHNTVSWYQQALGQGPQFIFQYYREEENGRGNFPPRFSGLQFPNYSSELNVNALELDDSALYLCASSFPESGSGVEETQYFGPGTRLLVL.

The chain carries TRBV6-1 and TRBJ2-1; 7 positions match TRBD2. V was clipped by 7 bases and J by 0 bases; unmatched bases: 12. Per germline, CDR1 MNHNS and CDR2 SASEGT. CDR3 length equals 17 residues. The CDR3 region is CASTGGSEGSSYNEQFF. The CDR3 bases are TGTGCCAGCACCGGGGGGTCGGAGGGGAGCTCCTACAATGAGCAGTTCTTC.

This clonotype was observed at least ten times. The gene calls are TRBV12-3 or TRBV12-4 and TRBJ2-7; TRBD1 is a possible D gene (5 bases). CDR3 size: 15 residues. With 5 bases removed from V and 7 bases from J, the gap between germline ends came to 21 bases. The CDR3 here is CASSPSTVGSREQYF. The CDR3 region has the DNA TGTGCCAGCAGTCCTTCGACAGTGGGCTCTCGGGAGCAGTACTTC.

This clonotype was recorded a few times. DNA of the CDR3: TGTGCCAGCGAGACTAGCGGGGGGAGCTCCTACAATGAGCAGTTCTTC. It translates to CASETSGGSSYNEQFF. The chain has TRBV7-9 and TRBJ2-1; 13 nucleotides line up with TRBD2. CDR3 length: 16 amino acids. Germline CDR1 and CDR2: SEHNR and FQNEAQ (reference sequence). Trimming cost V 8 bases and J 0 bases; bases outside gene matches: 4.

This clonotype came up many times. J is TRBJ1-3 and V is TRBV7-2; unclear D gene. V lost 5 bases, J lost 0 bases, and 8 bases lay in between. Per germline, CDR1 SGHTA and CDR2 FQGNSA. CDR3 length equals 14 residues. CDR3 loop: CASSIGVSGNTIYF. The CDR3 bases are TGTGCCAGCAGCATTGGTGTCTCTGGAAACACCATATATTTT.

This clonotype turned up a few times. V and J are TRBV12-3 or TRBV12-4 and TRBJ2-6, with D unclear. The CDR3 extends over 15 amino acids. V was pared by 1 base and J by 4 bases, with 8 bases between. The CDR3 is CASSLGGAGANVLTF. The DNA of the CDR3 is TGTGCCAGCAGTTTAGGGGGTGCAGGGGCCAACGTCCTGACTTTC.

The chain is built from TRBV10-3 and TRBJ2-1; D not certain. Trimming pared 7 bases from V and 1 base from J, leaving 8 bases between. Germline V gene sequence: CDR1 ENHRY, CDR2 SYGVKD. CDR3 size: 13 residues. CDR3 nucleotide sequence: TGTGCCATCAATGACCCTTCCTACAATGAGCAGTTCTTC. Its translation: CAINDPSYNEQFF.

The CDR3 region has the DNA TGTGCCAGCAGCCCACCCGGGACAGGGATTGCTGAGCAGTTCTTC. It yields the protein CASSPPGTGIAEQFF. The chain couples TRBV7-9 to TRBJ2-1; TRBD1 agrees at 9 bases. This CDR3 is built from 15 residues. Germline V lookup: CDR1 SEHNR, CDR2 FQNEAQ (reference sequence). V trimming: 5 bases; J trimming: 9 bases; junction bases outside the gene matches: 11.

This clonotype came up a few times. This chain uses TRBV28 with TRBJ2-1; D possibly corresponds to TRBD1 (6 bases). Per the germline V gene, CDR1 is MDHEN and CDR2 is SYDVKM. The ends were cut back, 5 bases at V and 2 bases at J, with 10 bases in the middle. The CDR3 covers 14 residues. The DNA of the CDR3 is TGTGCCAGCAGTGATAGGGGGACCTACAATGAGCAGTTCTTC. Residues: CASSDRGTYNEQFF.

CDR3 nucleotides: TGTGCCAGCAGTTCCTCTCTCGGGGGAGACCGGGGCAATCAGCCCCAGCATTTT. This gives the protein CASSSSLGGDRGNQPQHF. The rearrangement links TRBV12-3 or TRBV12-4 to TRBJ1-5, with D perhaps TRBD1 (5 bases). Trimming stripped 4 bases from V and 2 bases from J, with 21 bases between. CDR3 size: 18 residues.

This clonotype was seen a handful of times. The DNA of the CDR3 is TGTGCCAGCAGTTTAGGGGACAGGGGTGGGACAGATACGCAGTATTTT. Encoded protein: CASSLGDRGGTDTQYF. V gene TRBV27 combines with J gene TRBJ2-3; 10 bases are a match to TRBD1. The CDR3 has 16 residues. V lost 2 bases to trimming and J lost 3 bases; unmatched junction nucleotides: 5. Germline V gene lookup returns CDR1 MNHEY and CDR2 SMNVEV (reference sequence).

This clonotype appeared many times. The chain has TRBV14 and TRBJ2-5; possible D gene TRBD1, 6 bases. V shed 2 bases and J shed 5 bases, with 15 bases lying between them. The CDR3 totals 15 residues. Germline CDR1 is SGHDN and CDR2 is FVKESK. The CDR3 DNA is TGTGCCAGCAGCCAATACCTGACAGGTTCCGAGACCCAGTACTTC. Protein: CASSQYLTGSETQYF.

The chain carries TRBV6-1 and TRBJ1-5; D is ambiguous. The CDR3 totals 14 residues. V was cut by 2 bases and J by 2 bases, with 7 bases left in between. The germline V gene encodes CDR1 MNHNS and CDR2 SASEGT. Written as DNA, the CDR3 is TGTGCCAGCAGTGAAATAGTAGGCAATCAGCCCCAGCATTTT. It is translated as CASSEIVGNQPQHF.

The CDR3 DNA sequence: TGTGCCAGCAGTTTTGAGGGTCCCTACGAGCAGTACTTC. This translates into CASSFEGPYEQYF. The chain has TRBV28 and TRBJ2-7; possible D gene TRBD2, 5 bases. Per the germline V gene, CDR1 is MDHEN and CDR2 is SYDVKM. Deletions cut 3 bases from V and 2 bases from J, with 8 bases between. The CDR3 loop spans 13 amino acids.

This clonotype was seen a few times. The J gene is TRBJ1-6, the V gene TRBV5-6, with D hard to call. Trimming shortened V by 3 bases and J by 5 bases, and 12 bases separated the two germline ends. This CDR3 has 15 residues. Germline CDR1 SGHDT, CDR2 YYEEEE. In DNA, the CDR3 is TGTGCCAGCAGCTCCTGGGGTTACAATAATTCACCCCTCCACTTT. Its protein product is CASSSWGYNNSPLHF.